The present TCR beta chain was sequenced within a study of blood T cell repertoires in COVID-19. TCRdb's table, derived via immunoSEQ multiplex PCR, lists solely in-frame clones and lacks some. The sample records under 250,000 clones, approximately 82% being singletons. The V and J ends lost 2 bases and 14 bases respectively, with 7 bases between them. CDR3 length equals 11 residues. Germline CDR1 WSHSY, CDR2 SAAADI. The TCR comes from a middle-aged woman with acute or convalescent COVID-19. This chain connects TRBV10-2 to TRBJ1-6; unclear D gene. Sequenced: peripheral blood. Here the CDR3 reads CASSEPGALHF. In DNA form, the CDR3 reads TGCGCCAGCAGTGAGCCCGGGGCCCTCCACTTT.